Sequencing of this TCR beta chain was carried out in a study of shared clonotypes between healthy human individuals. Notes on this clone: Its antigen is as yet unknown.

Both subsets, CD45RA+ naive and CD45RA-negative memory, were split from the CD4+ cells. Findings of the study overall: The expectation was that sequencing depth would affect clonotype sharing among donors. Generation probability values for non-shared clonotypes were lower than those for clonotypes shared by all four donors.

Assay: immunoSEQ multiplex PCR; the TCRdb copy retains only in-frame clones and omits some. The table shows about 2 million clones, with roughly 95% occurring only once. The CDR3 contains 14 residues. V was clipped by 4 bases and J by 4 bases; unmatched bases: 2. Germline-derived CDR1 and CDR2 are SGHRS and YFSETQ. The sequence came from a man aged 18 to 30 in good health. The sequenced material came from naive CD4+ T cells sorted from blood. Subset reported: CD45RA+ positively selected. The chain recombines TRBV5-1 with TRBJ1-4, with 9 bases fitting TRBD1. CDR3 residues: CASSGTGFNEKLFF. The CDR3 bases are TGCGCCAGCAGCGGGACAGGGTTTAATGAAAAACTGTTTTTT. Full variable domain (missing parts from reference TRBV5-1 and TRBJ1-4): KAGVTQTPRYLIKTRGQQVTLSCSPISGHRSVSWYQQTPGQGLQFLFEYFSETQRNKGNFPGRFSGRQFSNSRSEMNVSTLELGDSALYLCASSGTGFNEKLFFGSGTQLSVL.